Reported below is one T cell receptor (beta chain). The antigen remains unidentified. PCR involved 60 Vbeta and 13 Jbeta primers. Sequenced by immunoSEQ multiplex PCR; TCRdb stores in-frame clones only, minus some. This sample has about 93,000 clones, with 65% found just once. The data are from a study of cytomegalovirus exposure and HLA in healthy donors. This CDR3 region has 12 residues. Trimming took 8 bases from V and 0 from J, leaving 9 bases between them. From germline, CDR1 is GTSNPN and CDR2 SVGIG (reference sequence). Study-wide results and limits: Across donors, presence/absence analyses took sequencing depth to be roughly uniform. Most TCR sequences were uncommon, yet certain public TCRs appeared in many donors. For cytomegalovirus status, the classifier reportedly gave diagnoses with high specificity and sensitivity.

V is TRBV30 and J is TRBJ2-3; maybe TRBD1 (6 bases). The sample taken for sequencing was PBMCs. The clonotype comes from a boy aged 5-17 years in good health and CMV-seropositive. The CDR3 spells CARQVSTDTQYF. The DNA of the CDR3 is TGTGCCCGACAGGTTAGCACAGATACGCAGTATTTT.